This T cell receptor beta chain was observed in a study of blood T cell repertoires in COVID-19. Study background: The samples span acute and convalescent COVID-19 from the United States, Italy and Spain. T cells, B-cell-depleted T cells, or PBMCs supplied cDNA or gDNA.

In the original analysis: How many nucleated cells were present was estimated from reference gene primer amplification. The method was immunoSEQ multiplex PCR; TCRdb's version includes in-frame clones alone and lacks a portion of them. V and J calls and clone size follow that table, whereas D and trimming were derived from the DNA. In the table there are approximately 50,000 clones, approximately 85% of which are singletons. Germline V gene data show CDR1 as LGHNA and CDR2 as YNFKEQ. The CDR3 is 14 amino acids. V was shortened by 3 bases and J by 4 bases, with 10 bases between the two germline ends. This clone turned up a few times.

Sequenced input: peripheral blood. The V call is TRBV4-2, the J call TRBJ2-1; D is perhaps TRBD2 (5 bases). The TCR was taken from a man aged 60-69 years with acute or convalescent COVID-19. In DNA form, the CDR3 reads TGTGCCAGCAGCCAGGACGGGAAGTACAATGAGCAGTTCTTC. Encoded protein: CASSQDGKYNEQFF.